Shown below are 25 T cell receptor beta chains from a single sample sequenced in a study of regulatory T cells in long-lasting Graves disease. The time point here: newly diagnosed GD, antithyroid drugs for less than 3 months. After RNA was extracted from PBMCs, the TCR library was made from it. Building the TCR beta libraries relied on iRepertoire HTBI primers, and CDR3 regions underwent Arm-PCR. TCRdb redid the calling of the multiplex PCR reads with MiXCR, one entry per CDR3 protein. This sample carries around 400,000 distinct CDR3 sequences, about 15% of them seen once, and the ten largest clones take approximately 7.6%. The sample was also linked to a second study, of T cells in Graves' hyperthyroidism and ophthalmopathy.

The sequences come from peripheral blood mononuclear cells (PBMCs), collected at new diagnosis, from a patient treated with antithyroid drugs. The receptors shown here come from a woman in her forties with Graves disease.

Worth noting for this clonotype: The CDR3 does not close with the conserved phenylalanine or tryptophan, likely indicating a read error. The chain combines TRBV28 with TRBJ1-1, with a tentative D call TRBD1 (6 bases). The CDR3 is 14 residues long. Germline CDR1 is MDHEN and CDR2 is SYDVKM. The ends were cut back, 6 bases at V and 2 bases at J, with 13 bases in the middle. The CDR3: CASSRQGRNTEAFS. CDR3 coding DNA: TGTGCCAGCAGCCGGCAGGGGCGTAACACTGAAGCTTTCTCT.

Turning to this clonotype: One end of the junction fails to match germline, which may point to a read error. The chain employs TRBV9 and TRBJ2-3; D remains ambiguous. The CDR3 length is 14 residues. Germline lookup yields CDR1 SGDLS and CDR2 YYNGEE. CDR3 sequence: CASSVGAAGDTQYF. CDR3 in DNA: TGTGCCAGCAGCGTAGGGGCCGCTGGGGATACGCAGTATTTC.

Ten or more counts support this clonotype. The chain joins TRBV14 to TRBJ2-1; 11 nucleotides match TRBD2. This CDR3 has 17 residues. With V trimmed by 0 bases and J by 1 base, 2 bases remained unmatched. Germline CDR1 is SGHDN and CDR2 is FVKESK. The CDR3 DNA reads as TGTGCCAGCAGCCAAGATACTAGCGGGAGTTCCTACAATGAGCAGTTCTTC. It codes for CASSQDTSGSSYNEQFF.

Remarks on this clonotype: This clone may be a read error of a much larger clone one base away. The chain couples TRBV5-4 to TRBJ2-1; 9 bases fit TRBD2. The CDR3 is 15 residues long. Looked up from germline, CDR1 is SGHNT and CDR2 is YYREEE (reference sequence). The ends lost 5 bases at V and 4 bases at J; junction bases unmatched: 7. The CDR3 is CASRFIAGAYNEQFF. In DNA, the CDR3 is TGTGCCAGCAGGTTTATAGCGGGAGCGTACAATGAGCAGTTCTTC.

This clonotype was detected ten times or more. The chain combines TRBV9 with TRBJ2-7; TRBD1 matches 8 bases. The CDR3 totals 15 residues. Germline CDR1 and CDR2: SGDLS and YYNGEE. V shed 2 bases, J shed 4 bases, and the junction held 8 bases outside the gene matches. CDR3 in DNA: TGTGCCAGCAGCGTGGACCCGGGACAGGCATACGAGCAGTACTTC. This codes for CASSVDPGQAYEQYF. Together with reference TRBV9 and TRBJ2-7, the CDR3 gives the full variable domain: DSGVTQTPKHLITATGQRVTLRCSPRSGDLSVYWYQQSLDQGLQFLIQYYNGEERAKGNILERFSAQQFPDLHSELNLSSLELGDSALYFCASSVDPGQAYEQYFGPGTRLTVT.

This clonotype was counted ten times or more. V gene TRBV12-3 or TRBV12-4 combines with J gene TRBJ1-5; D may be TRBD1 (5 bases). The CDR3 has 14 residues. Trimming pared 4 bases from V and 3 bases from J, leaving 10 bases between. The CDR3 region has the DNA TGTGCCAGCAGTTACCAGGGTCCCAATCAGCCCCAGCATTTT. It specifies CASSYQGPNQPQHF.

The chain has TRBV4-3 and TRBJ1-2; D is perhaps TRBD1 (6 bases). The CDR3 runs 15 residues. CDR1 and CDR2 from the germline V gene are LGHNA and YSLEER. Trimming took off 0 bases at V and 8 bases at J, with 16 bases between the two ends. The DNA for the CDR3 is TGCGCCAGCAGCCAAGATGTTTCAGGGGTAGAGGGCTACACCTTC. It translates to CASSQDVSGVEGYTF.

About this clonotype itself: The likely explanation is a read error, given a far larger clone one base away. The CDR3 DNA reads as TGTGCCAGCAGTGAAGGCCTAGGCAAAAACATTCAGCACTTC. Its translation: CASSEGLGKNIQHF. V is TRBV2 and J is TRBJ2-1; no definite D call. CDR1 SNHLY and CDR2 FYNNEI come from the germline V gene. This CDR3 has 14 amino acids. Together with reference TRBV2 and TRBJ2-1, the CDR3 gives the full variable domain: EPEVTQTPSHQVTQMGQEVILRCVPISNHLYFYWYRQILGQKVEFLVSFYNNEISEKSEIFDDQFSVERPDGSNFTLKIRSTKLEDSAMYFCASSEGLGKNIQHFGPGTRLTVL.

There are many counts of this clonotype. V gene TRBV5-1 combines with J gene TRBJ2-2; D ambiguous. Germline lookup yields CDR1 SGHRS and CDR2 YFSETQ. The length of the CDR3 is 15 residues. Trimming removed 1 base from V and 5 bases from J, with 12 bases in between. CDR3 DNA sequence: TGCGCCAGCAGCTTGAATAGCCCAGCTACCGGGGAGCTGTTTTTT. Translated: CASSLNSPATGELFF.

This clonotype was seen many times. The chain joins TRBV9 to TRBJ2-7; perhaps TRBD2 as D (5 bases). V lost 2 bases and J 4 bases, leaving 22 bases between the germline ends. Germline CDR1 and CDR2: SGDLS and YYNGEE. The CDR3 length is 17 residues. The CDR3 bases are TGTGCCAGCAGCGTTACGGCCACTACCCGGGGTTTTTACGAGCAGTACTTC. It specifies CASSVTATTRGFYEQYF.

This clonotype was counted ten times or more. The chain uses TRBV27 and TRBJ2-7; 8 bases align to TRBD2. This CDR3 region has 16 residues. Losses at the gene ends were 0 bases for V and 0 bases for J; bases not matched to a gene: 4. CDR1 is MNHEY, CDR2 SMNVEV, per germline (reference sequence). CDR3 residues: CASSLSISGSSYEQYF. CDR3 nucleotide sequence: TGTGCCAGCAGTTTATCGATCAGCGGGAGCTCCTACGAGCAGTACTTC.

The chain uses TRBV9 and TRBJ2-2, with D perhaps matching TRBD2 (5 bases). Trimming cost V 7 bases and J 0 bases, with 13 bases left between them. This CDR3 is built from 15 residues. Germline V gene lookup returns CDR1 SGDLS and CDR2 YYNGEE. This chain's CDR3 is CASGSSSSNTGELFF. Written as DNA, the CDR3 is TGTGCCAGCGGCTCTAGCTCCTCGAACACCGGGGAGCTGTTTTTT.

The chain links TRBV20-1 to TRBJ2-1, with D tentatively TRBD2 (6 bases). Per germline, CDR1 DFQATT and CDR2 SNEGSKA (reference sequence). Trimming took 5 bases from V and 2 from J, leaving 22 bases between them. The CDR3 length is 17 residues. The CDR3 spells CSASPPGTRGPYNEQFF. The CDR3 region has the DNA TGCAGTGCTTCCCCGCCCGGGACTCGAGGTCCCTACAATGAGCAGTTCTTC.

Note on this clonotype: This may come from a read error, since a much larger clone is one base off. The chain carries TRBV20-1 and TRBJ1-5; D unresolved. Germline CDR1 reads DFQATT; CDR2 reads SNEGSKA (reference sequence). CDR3 length: 14 residues. CDR3 amino acids: CSAKDKYSNQPRHF. The CDR3 DNA reads as TGCAGTGCTAAAGACAAGTACAGTAATCAGCCCCGGCATTTT.

This CDR3 reads CASSLLTTSSTDTQYF. CDR3 DNA: TGCGCCAGCAGCCTATTGACTACCTCTAGCACAGATACGCAGTATTTT. The rearrangement links TRBV4-3 to TRBJ2-3; the D gene is possibly TRBD2 (5 bases). V shed 4 bases and J shed 0 bases, with 14 bases lying between them. Germline V CDR1 and CDR2: LGHNA, YSLEER. The CDR3 extends over 16 amino acids.

The table lists this clonotype with many counts. The V call is TRBV12-3 or TRBV12-4, the J call TRBJ1-5; a weak D match, TRBD1 (6 bases). The CDR3 is 16 amino acids. The V gene lost 6 bases and the J gene lost 1 base, with 16 bases spanning the gap. CDR3 nucleotides: TGTGCCAGCAGAATCTCCGGGACATCGAGCAATCAGCCCCAGCATTTT. Translated: CASRISGTSSNQPQHF.

This clonotype occurred many times. The rearrangement uses TRBV5-1 and TRBJ2-2; no firm D call. CDR3 length: 14 amino acids. From germline, CDR1 is SGHRS and CDR2 YFSETQ. Trimming pared 4 bases from V and 5 bases from J, leaving 12 bases between. The CDR3: CASSLPTPTGELFF. In nucleotides, the CDR3 is TGCGCCAGCAGCCTACCAACGCCTACCGGGGAGCTGTTTTTT. Variable domain in full (rest from reference TRBV5-1 and TRBJ2-2): KAGVTQTPRYLIKTRGQQVTLSCSPISGHRSVSWYQQTPGQGLQFLFEYFSETQRNKGNFPGRFSGRQFSNSRSEMNVSTLELGDSALYLCASSLPTPTGELFFGEGSRLTVL.

The table lists this clonotype with many counts. The V gene is TRBV28, the J gene TRBJ2-7; D is uncertain. CDR3 length: 14 amino acids. V lost 2 bases, J lost 3 bases, and 11 bases lay in between. Per germline, CDR1 MDHEN and CDR2 SYDVKM. In DNA, the CDR3 is TGTGCCAGCAGTTTAGAGCTCAAGAGCTACGAGCAGTACTTC. This sequence encodes CASSLELKSYEQYF.

This clonotype was seen a handful of times. The chain uses TRBV19 and TRBJ1-1, with D possibly matching TRBD1 (6 bases). Trimming took off 1 base at V and 7 bases at J, with 13 bases between the two ends. Germline assignment: CDR1 LNHDA and CDR2 SQIVND (reference sequence). CDR3 size: 14 residues. CDR3: CASSIGTDRDEAFF. DNA of the CDR3: TGTGCCAGTAGTATAGGAACGGACAGAGATGAAGCTTTCTTT.

The rearrangement uses TRBV2 and TRBJ2-1; no clear D. The end of the DNA fits TRBJ2-5 better, so the J call may be wrong. Looked up from germline, CDR1 is SNHLY and CDR2 is FYNNEI. This CDR3 contains 14 residues. The CDR3 reads CASSPDSATQTQYF. The CDR3, as DNA: TGTGCCAGCAGCCCTGACTCCGCCACCCAGACCCAGTACTTC.

The chain carries TRBV20-1 and TRBJ2-7; TRBD2 matches at 11 bases. CDR1 DFQATT and CDR2 SNEGSKA come from the germline V gene (reference sequence). Germline trimming cut 1 base from V and 4 bases from J; bases unmatched to any gene: 6. This CDR3 comprises 15 residues. CDR3 DNA: TGCAGTGCTAGAGGCACTAGCGGGAGTTCTTACGAGCAGTACTTC. Residues: CSARGTSGSSYEQYF.

The sample holds many counts of this clonotype. Given the absence of the conserved phenylalanine or tryptophan at the CDR3 end, a read error is likely. The limits of the CDR3 on the DNA are not certain, so only TCRdb's listed CDR3 is given. The rearrangement joins TRBV4-3 to TRBJ2-7; the table calls TRBD2, which could not be checked here. Per germline, CDR1 LGHNA and CDR2 YSLEER. The CDR3 has 14 residues if both end residues are counted. The CDR3 sequence: CASSQDREGWTIAG.

The CDR3 spells CSAVSRGANTEAFF. Written as DNA, the CDR3 is TGCAGTGCCGTCTCGCGGGGGGCTAACACTGAAGCTTTCTTT. The chain uses TRBV20-1 and TRBJ1-1; D possibly corresponds to TRBD1 (6 bases). V lost 6 bases to trimming and J lost 2 bases, with 16 bases between them. Germline CDR1 is DFQATT and CDR2 is SNEGSKA (reference sequence). CDR3 length equals 14 residues.

Remarks on this clonotype: The CDR3 ends on some other residue instead of the conserved phenylalanine or tryptophan, so this is likely a read error. V gene TRBV20-1 combines with J gene TRBJ1-6; D is perhaps TRBD1 (6 bases). Trimming removed 4 bases at V and 7 bases at J, with 14 bases between. The CDR3 extends over 14 amino acids. CDR1 and CDR2 from the germline V gene are DFQATT and SNEGSKA (reference sequence). Here the CDR3 reads CSAKATGWNSPLHV. As DNA, the CDR3 is TGCAGTGCTAAGGCTACAGGGTGGAATTCACCCCTCCACGTT.

This clonotype was observed many times. The chain combines TRBV5-1 with TRBJ2-3; 9 bases agree with TRBD2. Losses at the gene ends were 0 bases for V and 5 bases for J; bases not matched to a gene: 4. There are 15 residues in the CDR3. In germline, CDR1 is SGHRS, CDR2 YFSETQ. CDR3 in amino acids: CASSLGLAGLDTQYF. DNA for the CDR3: TGCGCCAGCAGCTTGGGTCTAGCGGGATTAGATACGCAGTATTTT.